The present TCR beta chain was sequenced within a study of T-cell reconstitution after alpha-beta-depleted transplantation in children. Broader study findings: Expanded graft clones numbering several hundred reportedly gave rise to alpha-beta T cells about two months after transplant.

This sample's TCRbeta library carried unique molecular identifier barcodes. TCRdb passed the PCR reads through MiXCR, listing each CDR3 protein once. The data contain fewer than 550,000 distinct CDR3 sequences, 9.5% to 12% of them singletons. The CDR3 length is 14 residues. Trimming removed 5 bases at V and 5 bases at J, with 15 bases between. From germline, CDR1 is SGHTA and CDR2 FQGNSA. This clonotype was seen ten or more times. Its specificity is not known. This receptor was obtained from a female patient aged 2-15 years who had a stem cell transplant for aplastic anemia, so the T cells may come from the graft donor. The sequenced sample was PBMCs, mostly from graft donor cells, obtained 180 days after TCRalphabeta/CD19-depleted stem cell transplant. V is TRBV7-2 and J is TRBJ1-2; a possible D gene is TRBD1 (6 bases). In nucleotides, the CDR3 is TGTGCCAGCAGCAAGGGGGTCAGGGAGTATGGCTACACCTTC. Translation gives CASSKGVREYGYTF.